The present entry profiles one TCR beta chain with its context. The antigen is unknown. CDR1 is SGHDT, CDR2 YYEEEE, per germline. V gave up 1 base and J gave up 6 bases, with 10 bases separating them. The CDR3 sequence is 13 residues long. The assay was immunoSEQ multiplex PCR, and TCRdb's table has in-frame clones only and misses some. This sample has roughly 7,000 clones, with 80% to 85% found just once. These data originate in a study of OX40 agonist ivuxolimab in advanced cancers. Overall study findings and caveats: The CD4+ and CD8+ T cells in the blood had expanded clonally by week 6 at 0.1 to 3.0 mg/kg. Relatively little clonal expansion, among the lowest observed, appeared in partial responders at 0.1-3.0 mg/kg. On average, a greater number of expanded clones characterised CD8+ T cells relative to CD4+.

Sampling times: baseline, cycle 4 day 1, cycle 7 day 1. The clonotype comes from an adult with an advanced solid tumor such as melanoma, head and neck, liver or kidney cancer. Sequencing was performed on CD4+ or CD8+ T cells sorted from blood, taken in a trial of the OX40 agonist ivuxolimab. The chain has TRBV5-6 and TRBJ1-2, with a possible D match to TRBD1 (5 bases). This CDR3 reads CASSLSTEHGYTF. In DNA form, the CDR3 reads TGTGCCAGCAGCTTGTCGACAGAGCATGGCTACACCTTC.